This T cell receptor (beta chain) was recorded in a study of blood T cells in healthy people across ages. Turning to the study itself: About one barcoded TCR beta cDNA was captured per two T cells.

This clonotype was recorded many times. What it binds is unknown. The CDR3 runs 14 residues. V lost 0 bases, J lost 5 bases, and 10 bases lay in between. Per the germline V gene, CDR1 is SSHAT and CDR2 is FNYEAQ (reference sequence). Next came a second PCR, run for roughly 6 to 11 cycles, which used a sample-barcoded 5' primer along with a J-beta primer mix. MiXCR was run by TCRdb on the 5' RACE reads, yielding one entry per CDR3 protein. Of about 1,000,000 distinct CDR3 sequences in the sample, 40% to 55% were seen once. Overall study findings and caveats: It was the long-lived donors that had more naive CD4+ cells and higher diversity than aged donors. Estimates drawn from one million T cells were deemed to understate diversity. Across the age range, TCR beta diversity per million T cells fell in a roughly linear way.

The sequenced material came from blood. The chain recombines TRBV7-7 with TRBJ2-5; possibly TRBD2 for D (5 bases). The receptor comes from an older woman in good health. CDR3 protein: CASSLAGVGETQYF. The CDR3 region has the DNA TGTGCCAGCAGCTTAGCGGGAGTTGGGGAGACCCAGTACTTC.